This entry lists 13 T cell receptor beta chains sequenced from one sample in a study of identical twins. Using its own MiXCR run on the 5' RACE reads, TCRdb lists one record per CDR3 protein. This repertoire shows roughly 1,500,000 distinct CDR3 sequences, around a third found once; its top ten account for less than 0.35%. Sequencing input: cord blood. These receptor sequences come from a newborn girl in good health.

This clonotype was observed a few times. This chain connects TRBV27 to TRBJ2-7; D perhaps matches TRBD1 (6 bases). Deletions cut 5 bases from V and 4 bases from J, with 18 bases between. This CDR3 is built from 15 residues. Germline V gene data show CDR1 as MNHEY and CDR2 as SMNVEV (reference sequence). The CDR3 DNA reads TGTGCCAGCAGTCGCAGAACCGGGACAAATTACGAGCAGTACTTC. It yields the protein CASSRRTGTNYEQYF.

This clonotype was picked up a small number of times. This chain connects TRBV5-5 to TRBJ2-3; TRBD2 matches 7 bases. From germline, CDR1 is SGHKS and CDR2 YYEKEE (reference sequence). With V trimmed by 0 bases and J by 2 bases, 6 bases remained unmatched. This CDR3 comprises 16 residues. The DNA of the CDR3 is TGTGCCAGCAGCTTGGGACTAGCTTCCCCCACAGATACGCAGTATTTT. This encodes CASSLGLASPTDTQYF.

There are a few counts of this clonotype. The V call is TRBV6-5, the J call TRBJ1-5, with D possibly being TRBD1 (5 bases). Trimming shortened V by 5 bases and J by 2 bases, and 10 bases separated the two germline ends. This CDR3 has 14 residues. CDR1 and CDR2 (germline): MNHEY, SVGAGI. CDR3 in amino acids: CASSAGAGNQPQHF. DNA of the CDR3: TGTGCCAGCAGTGCCGGGGCGGGCAATCAGCCCCAGCATTTT.

The genes are TRBV7-9 and TRBJ2-3; TRBD2 agrees at 7 bases. The germline V gene has CDR1 SEHNR and CDR2 FQNEAQ (reference sequence). The V gene end was trimmed by 10 bases and the J gene end by 2 bases; junction bases not matched to a gene: 9. This CDR3 is built from 14 residues. Written as DNA, the CDR3 is TGTGCCACGAGCCCGCGGGGGAACACAGATACGCAGTATTTT. Residues: CATSPRGNTDTQYF.

In regard to this clonotype: The junction departs from the called germline gene at one end, perhaps through a read error. The CDR3 DNA follows: TGTGCCAGCAGGGGACAGTACACAGGTACGCAGTATTTT. It yields the protein CASRGQYTGTQYF. The genes are TRBV2 and TRBJ2-3; 7 bases match TRBD1. The CDR3 is 13 amino acids. CDR1 is SNHLY and CDR2 is FYNNEI in the germline V gene.

CDR3 nucleotides: TGCGCCAGCAGCTTCTTCCTAGCGGGAGGGAATAACAACGGCGGGGAGCTGTTTTTT. Translated, it gives CASSFFLAGGNNNGGELFF. The chain joins TRBV5-1 to TRBJ2-2; 12 bases match TRBD2. The CDR3 is made up of 19 amino acids. Germline V CDR1 and CDR2: SGHRS, YFSETQ. V trimming: 2 bases; J trimming: 7 bases; junction bases outside the gene matches: 15.

The rearrangement links TRBV29-1 to TRBJ1-1, with D tentatively TRBD1 (6 bases). Trimming pared 4 bases from V and 8 bases from J, leaving 23 bases between. There are 15 residues in the CDR3. CDR1 is SQVTM, CDR2 ANQGSEA, per germline. As DNA, the CDR3 is TGCAGCGTTGTTGGGGGGGGGCCCCGCGATACCGAAGCTTTCTTT. It is translated as CSVVGGGPRDTEAFF.

The chain links TRBV12-3 or TRBV12-4 to TRBJ1-1; 8 positions match TRBD1. V shed 5 bases and J 3 bases; nucleotides not matched to a gene: 11. This CDR3 has 16 amino acids. CDR3 nucleotide sequence: TGTGCCAGCAGTCAGACAGGGGTCTATGGCTACACTGAAGCTTTCTTT. As protein: CASSQTGVYGYTEAFF.

With regard to this clonotype: A much larger clone sits a single nucleotide away, making a read error possible. The chain has TRBV5-1 and TRBJ2-4; the D is unclear. The J call may be incorrect, as the DNA end agrees better with TRBJ2-7. This CDR3 spans 13 amino acids. From germline, CDR1 is SGHRS and CDR2 YFSETQ. The CDR3 sequence is CASSLRYDNEQYF. CDR3 in DNA: TGCGCCAGCAGCTTGAGATACGACAACGAGCAGTACTTC.

A few counts support this clonotype. This chain joins TRBV11-3 and TRBJ1-1; a possible D gene is TRBD1 (5 bases). The ends were cut back, 5 bases at V and 8 bases at J, with 15 bases in the middle. This CDR3 has 13 amino acids. Germline CDR1 is SGHNT and CDR2 is YENEEA. The CDR3 coding sequence is TGTGCCAGCAGCGAATCCAGGGCGTCGGAAGCTTTCTTT. The encoded protein is CASSESRASEAFF.

V and J are TRBV27 and TRBJ1-6; possibly TRBD1 for D (5 bases). In germline, CDR1 is MNHEY, CDR2 SMNVEV (reference sequence). The CDR3 has 13 amino acids. The ends were cut back, 10 bases at V and 4 bases at J, with 11 bases in the middle. The CDR3: CATSTAYNSPLHF. CDR3 sequence (DNA): TGTGCCACCTCGACAGCATATAATTCACCCCTCCACTTT.

V usage is TRBV4-2 and J usage is TRBJ2-3; 9 bases are shared with TRBD2. The CDR3 is made up of 16 amino acids. Germline assignment: CDR1 LGHNA and CDR2 YNFKEQ. Trimming removed 0 bases from V and 5 bases from J; junction bases left unmatched: 6. CDR3 sequence reads: CASSQEAGSGGDTQYF. CDR3 nucleotides: TGTGCCAGCAGCCAAGAAGCTGGTAGCGGGGGAGATACGCAGTATTTT.

This clonotype has more than one count but fewer than ten. This chain joins TRBV18 and TRBJ1-1, with D hard to call. Germline V CDR1 and CDR2: KGHSH, LQKENI. The CDR3 has 14 residues. Trimming left V 6 bases short and J 3 bases short, with 14 bases between. CDR3 in amino acids: CASSGGQGYTEAFF. The CDR3 DNA reads as TGTGCCAGCTCTGGAGGGCAAGGATACACTGAAGCTTTCTTT.